The sequence of this T cell receptor (beta chain) was determined in a study of T cells in Graves' hyperthyroidism and ophthalmopathy. Study observations and caveats: Most expanded thyroid clonotypes above 0.001 also appeared in blood.

The V and J ends lost 4 bases and 1 base respectively, with 8 bases between them. Germline CDR1 is MNHEY and CDR2 is SVGAGI. CDR3 size: 13 residues. From RNA transcripts, TCR beta CDR3 regions were amplified. Carried out on the TCR CDR3, a first-round RT-PCR used the HTBI primer set. From the multiplex PCR reads, TCRdb called clonotypes with MiXCR, one entry per CDR3 protein. The sample lists roughly 520,000 distinct CDR3 sequences, about 24% occurring once. Comments on this clonotype: Its antigen is unidentified.

This sample holds PBMCs from about 10 ml fresh peripheral blood. The sample consisted of blood. The clonotype was recovered from a woman aged 25 to 39 with Graves' ophthalmopathy. This rearrangement joins TRBV6-5 to TRBJ2-7; D is undetermined. DNA of the CDR3: TGTGCCAGCAGTTGGCGGCGGTCCTACGAGCAGTACTTC. This encodes CASSWRRSYEQYF.